These T cell receptor beta chains were read from a single sample in a study of cytomegalovirus exposure and HLA in healthy donors. Generated by immunoSEQ multiplex PCR, the TCRdb table keeps only in-frame clones and is missing some. The sample includes 150,000 to 200,000 clones, 86% of them seen just once. Sequences were obtained from PBMCs. All receptors derive from a woman under 30 in good health and CMV-seronegative. The conserved cysteine and the conserved F or W are not part of the CDR3 here. D genes are given only for firm matches. Clone size is shown for a subset of rows, as once, few, many or a class of expanded clone.

abundance,d_gene,v_gene,j_gene,CDR3aa
NA,TRBD2,TRBV5-1,TRBJ2-5,ASRPLAGQETQY
NA,TRBD1,TRBV28,TRBJ2-1,ASSPPGQANEQF
NA,NA,TRBV18,TRBJ2-5,ASSPQEAQETQY
NA,TRBD2,TRBV2,TRBJ2-7,ASRWRRGGSIPSSYEQY
NA,TRBD1,TRBV28,NA,ASSVGTVGLEQY
once,NA,TRBV11-2,TRBJ2-1,ASSLAGGPWDEQF
NA,NA,TRBV20-1,TRBJ1-5,SASSDQPQH
once,TRBD1,TRBV2,TRBJ1-2,ARGQRINYGYT
NA,NA,TRBV28,TRBJ2-6,ASGLGSTGSGANVLT
NA,TRBD1,TRBV15,TRBJ1-2,ATSRALGTGAESDGYT
NA,TRBD1,TRBV19,TRBJ1-3,ASSPWTGSGNTIY
NA,NA,TRBV10-3,TRBJ1-1,AISEVGRGITEAF
NA,NA,TRBV6-6,TRBJ2-7,ASSVTYEQY
NA,TRBD1,TRBV12-5,TRBJ2-5,ASGPGTGETQY
NA,NA,TRBV18,TRBJ2-3,ASSPGADTQY
NA,TRBD2,TRBV28,TRBJ2-1,ASSSIRGGGGRLYEQF
NA,NA,TRBV2,TRBJ2-3,ASSEEGLWDTQY
few,TRBD2,TRBV2,TRBJ2-1,ASERLAGRNEQF
NA,NA,TRBV7-9,TRBJ1-1,ASLLTGDTEAF
NA,NA,TRBV10-3,TRBJ1-5,AISRTVGNQPQH
NA,NA,TRBV6-1,TRBJ2-7,ASMRFGGLLK
NA,TRBD1,TRBV28,TRBJ1-5,ASSLGTGNQPQH
NA,NA,TRBV7-9,TRBJ1-2,ASSLGEGYGYT
NA,TRBD2,TRBV6-4,TRBJ2-3,ASSASGGALTDTQY
NA,TRBD2,TRBV4-1,TRBJ2-7,ASSQDSGGSYEQY
NA,TRBD1,TRBV7-9,NA,ASSGAGGPYEQY
NA,TRBD2,TRBV2,TRBJ2-5,ASSVRSGGTETQY
NA,NA,TRBV27,TRBJ2-7,ASSFTTRSPHEQY
NA,TRBD1,TRBV5-4,TRBJ1-2,ASSPGQGEYGYT
NA,NA,TRBV7-2,TRBJ1-2,ASSLAGGDYGYT
NA,NA,TRBV6-1,TRBJ2-7,ASSAREDTYEQY
NA,TRBD1,TRBV19,TRBJ1-1,ASGGGQGTTEAF
few,TRBD1,TRBV19,TRBJ1-1,ASRQDRDTEAF
NA,NA,TRBV7-9,TRBJ2-2,ASSPDRTYANTGELF
NA,TRBD1,TRBV7-3,TRBJ1-3,ASSLSQGDTIY
NA,TRBD2,TRBV27,TRBJ2-1,ASSPFGAGGSYNEQF
NA,TRBD1,TRBV5-6,TRBJ1-5,ASSWGQGDQPQH
NA,TRBD1,TRBV30,TRBJ2-7,AWSLDRVGEQY
NA,NA,TRBV7-7,TRBJ1-3,ASSAGPLRDTIY
NA,TRBD1,TRBV7-2,TRBJ2-7,ASSLGQGAGEQY
NA,TRBD1,TRBV25-1,TRBJ1-4,ASSVGTGDLSEKLF
NA,NA,TRBV25-1,TRBJ1-6,ASSRDLNSPLH
NA,TRBD1,TRBV7-8,TRBJ1-1,ASSPQGGTEAF
NA,NA,TRBV9,TRBJ2-3,ASSPWTGDHTDTQY
NA,NA,TRBV7-9,TRBJ1-2,ASSLRESRGGYT
NA,NA,TRBV9,TRBJ1-2,ASSVYRGNSGYT
NA,TRBD1,TRBV5-6,TRBJ2-5,ASSFEGVVGQARETQY
NA,NA,TRBV7-9,TRBJ2-5,ASSSTIGRTETQY